This T cell receptor (beta chain) was identified in a study of blood T cell repertoires in COVID-19. Study information: From the United States, Italy and Spain came samples of acute and convalescent COVID-19. T cells, B-cell-depleted T cells, or PBMCs provided the cDNA or gDNA that served as material.

V shed 8 bases, J shed 5 bases, and the junction held 9 bases outside the gene matches. The CDR3 runs to 14 residues. CDR1 is SGHDN, CDR2 FVKESK, per germline. Authors' processing steps: It was from reference gene primer amplification that nucleated cell counts were estimated. This table comes from immunoSEQ multiplex PCR, and its TCRdb copy is limited to in-frame clones, with some not included. V and J calls and clone size are as listed in that table; D and trimming were resolved from the DNA. Of about 100,000 clones listed, around 87% are singletons. The clonotype was recovered from a woman aged 25 to 39 with acute or convalescent COVID-19. Sequenced sample: peripheral blood. The V gene is TRBV14, the J gene TRBJ1-1; 9 nucleotides match TRBD1. The chain's CDR3 is CASGNRGLMTEAFF. The CDR3, as DNA: TGTGCCAGCGGAAACAGGGGGCTGATGACTGAAGCTTTCTTT. Filled out from reference TRBV14 and TRBJ1-1, the complete variable domain reads EAGVTQFPSHSVIEKGQTVTLRCDPISGHDNLYWYRRVMGKEIKFLLHFVKESKQDESGMPNNRFLAERTGGTYSTLKVQPAELEDSGVYFCASGNRGLMTEAFFGQGTRLTVV.